This TCR beta chain derives from a study of CD8+ T cells in alopecia areata. Points from the study as a whole: Tofacitinib yielded significantly lower scalp clonality and fewer expanded CD8+ clones among the top 100.

Germline CDR1 is LNHNV and CDR2 is YYDKDF (reference sequence). There are 16 residues in the CDR3. V was shortened by 2 bases and J by 2 bases, with 12 bases between the two germline ends. Concerning this clone: The antigen is unknown.

Stated treatment: oral pan-JAK inhibitor, 5-10 mg twice daily. Researchers gathered lesional scalp punch biopsies and peripheral blood from patients with alopecia areata. Following extraction, RNA underwent reverse transcription to cDNA, which served as the sequencing template. Only in-frame clones appear in the TCRdb table, and some are missing; sequencing was by immunoSEQ multiplex PCR. The repertoire holds about 260,000 clones, with 60% as singletons. V is TRBV15 and J is TRBJ2-2, with a possible D match to TRBD2 (6 bases). Source: CD4+ T cells sorted from blood, taken at roughly week 53, from a patient treated with tofacitinib. This receptor was obtained from a human donor with alopecia areata. The CDR3 DNA reads as TGTGCCACCAGCAGATCGCGGGAACCCAACACCGGGGAGCTGTTTTTT. Translation: CATSRSREPNTGELFF.